This TCR beta chain appears in the sequencing data of a study of glioma-infiltrating T cells. General study results and limits: Only very few CDR3 sequences appeared in both tissue and blood. Gliomas, especially low-grade, showed above-expected tissue-blood divergence; non-neoplastic patients showed below.

TCR alpha and beta CDR3 regions were amplified from RNA using iRepertoire nested multiplex PCR. TCRdb fed the multiplex PCR reads into MiXCR, producing one record per CDR3 protein. The sample records 170,000 or so distinct CDR3 sequences, around 42% being singletons. In the case of this clonotype: Its matching antigen is unknown.

CDR1 and CDR2 (germline): MNHEY, SVGAGI. CDR3 length equals 16 residues. V shed 5 bases, J shed 1 base, and the junction held 8 bases outside the gene matches. The V call is TRBV6-5, the J call TRBJ2-7; 10 bases map to TRBD2. The clonotype was recovered from a human donor with low-grade glioma or glioblastoma, undergoing nonglioma brain surgery, or in good health (not recorded which). Material for sequencing was glioma tissue, nonneoplastic brain tissue, or PBMCs (not recorded which). CDR3 protein: CASSLGLAVLSYEQYF. For the CDR3, the DNA is TGTGCCAGCAGTCTAGGACTAGCGGTGTTATCCTACGAGCAGTACTTC.